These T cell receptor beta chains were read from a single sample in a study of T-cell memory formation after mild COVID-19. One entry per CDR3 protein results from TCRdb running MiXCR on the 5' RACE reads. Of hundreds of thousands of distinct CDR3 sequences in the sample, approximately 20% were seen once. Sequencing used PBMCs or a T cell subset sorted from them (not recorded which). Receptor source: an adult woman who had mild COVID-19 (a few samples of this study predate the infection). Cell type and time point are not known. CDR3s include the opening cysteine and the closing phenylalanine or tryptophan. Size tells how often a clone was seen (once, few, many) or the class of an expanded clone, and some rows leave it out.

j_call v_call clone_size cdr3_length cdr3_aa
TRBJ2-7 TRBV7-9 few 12 CASGRTVDEQYF
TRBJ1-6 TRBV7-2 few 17 CASSLGAGAHNLSPLHF
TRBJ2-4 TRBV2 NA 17 CASKRGMEDQAKNIQYF
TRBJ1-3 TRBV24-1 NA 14 CATSDGRDGNTIYF
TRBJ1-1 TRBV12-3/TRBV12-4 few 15 CASRATGTANTEAFF
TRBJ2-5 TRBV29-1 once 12 CSVEAVQETQYF
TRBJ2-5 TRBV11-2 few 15 CASSLNRAVQETQYF
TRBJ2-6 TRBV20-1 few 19 CSARDPLHPFGSGANVLTF
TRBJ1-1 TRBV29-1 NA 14 CSVVGQTLNTEAFF
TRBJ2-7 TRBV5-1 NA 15 CASSSPGEGFYEQYF
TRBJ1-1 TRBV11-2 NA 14 CASSLDPGATEAFF
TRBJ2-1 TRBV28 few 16 CASSPSIATTYNEQFF
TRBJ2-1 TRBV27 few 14 CASGRQGANNEQFF
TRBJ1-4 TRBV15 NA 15 CATSRDSGDNEKLFF
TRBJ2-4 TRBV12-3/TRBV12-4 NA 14 CASSLRGDKNIQYF
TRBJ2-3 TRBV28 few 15 CASSARQGKSDTQYF
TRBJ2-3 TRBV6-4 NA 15 CASRPEGLSTDTQYF
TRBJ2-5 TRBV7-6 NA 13 CASSGRIQETQYF
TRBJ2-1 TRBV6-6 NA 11 CASSDTGAEFF
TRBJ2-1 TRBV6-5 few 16 CASSIGTSGTYNEQFF
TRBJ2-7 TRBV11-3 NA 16 CASSLEKGLPGYEQYF
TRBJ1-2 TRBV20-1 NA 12 CSAREINYGYTF
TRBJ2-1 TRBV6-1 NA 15 CASTGSGSSYNEQFF
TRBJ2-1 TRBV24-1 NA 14 CATSEAKRANEQFF
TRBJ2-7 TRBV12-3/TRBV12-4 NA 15 CASSLASSGDYEQYF
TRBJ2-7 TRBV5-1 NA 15 CASNQLAGEFYEQYF
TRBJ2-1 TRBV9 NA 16 CASSARTSGGADEQFF
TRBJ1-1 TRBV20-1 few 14 CSARVGDGGTEAFF
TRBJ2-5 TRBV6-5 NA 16 CASRTGRTGTSGGQYF
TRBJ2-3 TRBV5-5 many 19 CASSPYLPGHGGVGDTQYF
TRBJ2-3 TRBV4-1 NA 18 CASSQASGRAVITDTQYF
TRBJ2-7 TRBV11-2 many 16 CASSLVGQGGFYEQYF
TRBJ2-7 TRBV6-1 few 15 CASRIAGGPSHEQYF
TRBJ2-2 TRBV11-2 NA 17 CASSSGGGGSVTGELFF
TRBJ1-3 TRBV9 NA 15 CASSDGSASGNTIYF
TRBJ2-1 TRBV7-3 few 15 CASSQDSMRYNEQFF
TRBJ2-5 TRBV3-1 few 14 CASKGPRYQETQYF
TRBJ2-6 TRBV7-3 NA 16 CASSLTGSSGANVLTF
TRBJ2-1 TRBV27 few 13 CASSFYGRNEQFF
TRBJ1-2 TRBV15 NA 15 CATSTAGQGAGGYTF
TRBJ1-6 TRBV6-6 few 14 CAAYTGTPNSPLHF
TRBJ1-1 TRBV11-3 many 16 CASSLDGRGGNTEAFF
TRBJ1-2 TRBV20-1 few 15 CSARNRQGTNYGYTF
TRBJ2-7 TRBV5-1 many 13 CASSPRGGSEQYF
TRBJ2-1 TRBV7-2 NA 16 CASSLARGLAGSEQFF
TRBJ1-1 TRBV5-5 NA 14 CASSFGATTLEAFF
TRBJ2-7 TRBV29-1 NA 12 CSVESSSYEQYF
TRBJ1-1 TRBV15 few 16 CATSIDRGRGNTEAFF
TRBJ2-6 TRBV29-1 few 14 CSVEGGAGANVLTF
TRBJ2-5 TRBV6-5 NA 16 CASSDPRAGRQETQYF
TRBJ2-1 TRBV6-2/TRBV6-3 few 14 CASRDSGSHNEQFF
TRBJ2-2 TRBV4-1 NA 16 CASSRPMGVKTGELFF
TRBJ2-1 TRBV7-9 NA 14 CASRASGGPNEQFF